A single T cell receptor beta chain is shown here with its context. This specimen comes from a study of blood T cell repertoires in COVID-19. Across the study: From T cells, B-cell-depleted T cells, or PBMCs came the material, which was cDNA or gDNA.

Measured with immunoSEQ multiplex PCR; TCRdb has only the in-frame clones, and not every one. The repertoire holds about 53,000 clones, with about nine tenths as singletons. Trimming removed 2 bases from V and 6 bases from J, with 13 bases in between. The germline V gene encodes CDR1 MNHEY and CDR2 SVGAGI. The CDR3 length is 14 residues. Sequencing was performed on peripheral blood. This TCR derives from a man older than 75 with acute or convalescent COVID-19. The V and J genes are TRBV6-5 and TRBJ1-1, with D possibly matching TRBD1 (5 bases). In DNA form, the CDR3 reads TGTGCCAGCAGTTACGGGGCGATCCCTTCTGAAGCTTTCTTT. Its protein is CASSYGAIPSEAFF.